This T cell receptor (beta chain) emerged from a study of breast tumors, draining lymph nodes, adjacent tissues. General study points: The lymph node origin of tumor T cells was framed as consistent with a hypothesis, not demonstrated. Most tumor T cells seemingly derive from lymph node, then expand in tumor. Compared with lymph nodes, tumors were less diverse; compared with nontumor tissue, more. Luminal-like breast cancer showed significantly greater tumor-nontumor repertoire similarity than basal-like breast cancer did.

V gave up 5 bases and J gave up 7 bases, with 20 bases separating them. CDR1 SGHTA and CDR2 FQGNSA come from the germline V gene. This CDR3 spans 15 amino acids. The lymph nodes were axillary draining lymph nodes from breast cancer patients. Via MiXCR, TCRdb re-called the multiplex PCR reads, giving one row per CDR3 protein. The data contain about 180,000 distinct CDR3 sequences, approximately 30% of them singletons. To note about this clonotype: Its matching antigen is unknown. The conserved closing phenylalanine or tryptophan is absent in this CDR3, likely reflecting a read error.

The receptor was isolated from a female donor with breast cancer. Some clones in this sample may be carry-over from other donors' samples. The chain recombines TRBV7-2 with TRBJ2-5, with D possibly TRBD2 on 5 matching bases. Sequenced material: axillary lymph node tissue. The CDR3 DNA is TGTGCCAGCAGCGACTTCGGGCGGGTACGAGGGACCCAGTACTCC. Its protein is CASSDFGRVRGTQYS.